This T cell receptor (beta chain) was recorded in a study of spatial heterogeneity in lung cancer. Whole-study results and caveats: Counts that tracked tumor mutation counts were those of expanded intratumoral alpha and beta TCRs.

MiXCR, applied by TCRdb to the 5' RACE reads, yields one record per CDR3 protein. Here the sample spans some 10,000 distinct CDR3 sequences, about 5.7% being singletons. This clonotype was seen ten or more times. What it binds is unknown. After removal of 0 bases from V and 0 bases from J, the junction contained 2 bases not matched to a gene. This CDR3 contains 16 residues. Germline V gives CDR1 LGHNA, CDR2 YSLEER. Time point reported: sample taken at primary tumor resection. The donors were some 70 patients with non-small cell lung cancer that was early-stage and untreated. The input material, whole RNA from tumor, nontumor lung or frozen PBMC, was sequenced unsorted.

V gene TRBV4-3 combines with J gene TRBJ2-3; 8 bases agree with TRBD2. This specimen was lung tumor tissue, taken at surgery. The source of this sequence is a female donor with early-stage non-small cell lung cancer. The DNA of the CDR3 is TGCGCCAGCAGCCAAGACGCGGGAGGAAGCACAGATACGCAGTATTTT. Translated: CASSQDAGGSTDTQYF.